These 17 T cell receptor beta chains were all obtained from the same sample, sequenced in a study of cytomegalovirus exposure and HLA in healthy donors. This PCR relied on a set of 60 Vbeta primers and 13 Jbeta primers. The assay was immunoSEQ multiplex PCR, and TCRdb's table has in-frame clones only and misses some. The sample consists of 85,000 to 110,000 clones, 75% to 85% of them appearing once. Sample: PBMCs. Receptor source: a woman aged 18-29 years in good health and CMV-seropositive.

This clone was recorded a few times. The gene calls are TRBV5-1 and TRBJ1-1; the match to TRBD1 covers 10 bases. CDR3 length equals 15 residues. CDR1 is SGHRS, CDR2 YFSETQ, per germline. With 3 bases clipped from V and 5 bases from J, the junction kept 7 bases outside the gene matches. CDR3 sequence reads: CASSSSDRGWTEAFF. CDR3 coding DNA: TGCGCCAGCAGCTCCTCGGACAGGGGGTGGACTGAAGCTTTCTTT.

The rearrangement links TRBV7-7 to TRBJ1-1; D is perhaps TRBD1 (6 bases). V was pared by 5 bases and J by 1 base, with 8 bases between. From germline, CDR1 is SSHAT and CDR2 FNYEAQ (reference sequence). The CDR3 totals 13 residues. The CDR3 spells CASSLDRNTEAFF. The CDR3 region has the DNA TGTGCCAGCAGCCTGGACAGGAACACTGAAGCTTTCTTT.

Points on this clone: This CDR3 is also generated by other DNA sequences in the sample. The chain recombines TRBV7-8 with TRBJ1-5; D gene ambiguous. Trimming removed 1 base at V and 3 bases at J, with 7 bases between. This CDR3 is 14 amino acids long. Germline loops: CDR1 SGHVS, CDR2 FQNEAQ. CDR3 bases: TGTGCCAGCAGCTTAGGAGGGTACAATCAGCCCCAGCATTTT. It is translated as CASSLGGYNQPQHF.

This chain joins TRBV5-1 and TRBJ2-7; 9 bases line up with TRBD2. Germline values: CDR1 SGHRS, CDR2 YFSETQ. CDR3 size: 17 residues. V shed 2 bases and J 5 bases; nucleotides not matched to a gene: 14. The CDR3 protein is CASSFTGTSPFRNEQYF. In nucleotides, the CDR3 is TGCGCCAGCAGCTTTACCGGGACTAGCCCATTCCGAAACGAGCAGTACTTC.

This chain joins TRBV19 and TRBJ1-1; 7 bases are shared with TRBD1. The CDR3 runs to 14 residues. V lost 4 bases to trimming and J lost 8 bases; unmatched junction nucleotides: 10. Germline CDR1 reads LNHDA; CDR2 reads SQIVND (reference sequence). CDR3 residues: CASSTEDDRAEAFF. CDR3 coding DNA: TGTGCCAGTAGTACGGAGGACGACAGGGCGGAAGCTTTCTTT.

The chain has TRBV5-1 and TRBJ2-3, with D possibly matching TRBD1 (5 bases). Germline CDR1 reads SGHRS; CDR2 reads YFSETQ. The V gene lost 5 bases and the J gene lost 4 bases, with 8 bases spanning the gap. This CDR3 has 12 residues. The CDR3 DNA reads as TGCGCCAGCAGGGGGCAGGCAGATACGCAGTATTTT. Translated, it gives CASRGQADTQYF.

The chain recombines TRBV5-1 with TRBJ1-1; D is possibly TRBD1 (5 bases). Germline loops: CDR1 SGHRS, CDR2 YFSETQ. The CDR3 loop spans 14 amino acids. V was trimmed by 1 base and J by 5 bases, leaving 12 bases between them. The DNA of the CDR3 is TGCGCCAGCAGCTTGTCCCCAAAGGGGACTGAAGCTTTCTTT. Translated, it gives CASSLSPKGTEAFF.

The rearrangement links TRBV6-6 to TRBJ2-5, with a tentative D call TRBD2 (5 bases). V lost 6 bases to trimming and J lost 3 bases, with 17 bases between them. Per germline, CDR1 MNHNY and CDR2 SVGAGI (reference sequence). This CDR3 comprises 15 residues. In DNA, the CDR3 is TGTGCCAGCAGCCCCCGTCGGGGTCTGAAAGAGACCCAGTACTTC. Residues: CASSPRRGLKETQYF.

The V gene is TRBV15, the J gene TRBJ2-1; 9 positions agree with TRBD2. Germline V CDR1 and CDR2: LNHNV, YYDKDF (reference sequence). V shed 0 bases, J shed 9 bases, and the junction held 6 bases outside the gene matches. The CDR3 sequence is 15 residues long. The CDR3: CATSRDGRAGGEQFF. CDR3 nucleotides: TGTGCCACCAGCAGAGATGGAAGAGCGGGAGGTGAGCAGTTCTTC.

This rearrangement joins TRBV18 to TRBJ2-1; TRBD1 might be the D (7 bases). Germline V lookup: CDR1 KGHSH, CDR2 LQKENI. The V end was cut by 3 bases, the J end by 6 bases, with 21 bases between. The CDR3 runs 17 residues. The CDR3 bases are TGTGCCAGCTCACCCACCATAGCAGGGGGGCGCAGCAATGAGCAGTTCTTC. It specifies CASSPTIAGGRSNEQFF.

The chain carries TRBV19 and TRBJ1-1, with D possibly being TRBD1 (5 bases). This CDR3 is 11 amino acids long. Germline lookup yields CDR1 LNHDA and CDR2 SQIVND (reference sequence). V shed 5 bases and J shed 9 bases, with 10 bases lying between them. This chain's CDR3 is CASSPRQQAFF. Written as DNA, the CDR3 is TGTGCCAGTAGTCCGCGACAGCAAGCTTTCTTT.

The J gene is TRBJ2-7, the V gene TRBV29-1, with TRBD1 as a possible D gene (5 bases). V was clipped by 5 bases and J by 2 bases, with 10 bases between them. This CDR3 spans 12 amino acids. Germline V gene data show CDR1 as SQVTM and CDR2 as ANQGSEA. CDR3 region: CSVRDRPYEQYF. The CDR3 DNA reads as TGCAGCGTTCGCGACAGACCCTACGAGCAGTACTTC.

The V gene is TRBV6-5, the J gene TRBJ1-5; 9 nucleotides match TRBD1. Per the germline V gene, CDR1 is MNHEY and CDR2 is SVGAGI. J was trimmed by 2 bases and V by 6 bases; bases with no gene match: 2. The CDR3 has 14 amino acids. CDR3 loop: CASRTGGGNQPQHF. Here the CDR3 DNA reads TGTGCCAGCAGAACAGGGGGCGGCAATCAGCCCCAGCATTTT.

This clone appeared once. V usage is TRBV6-6 and J usage is TRBJ2-3, with TRBD2 identical over 10 bases. Germline V gene sequence: CDR1 MNHNY, CDR2 SVGAGI (reference sequence). Trimming cost V 4 bases and J 2 bases; bases outside gene matches: 6. The CDR3 contains 16 residues. CDR3 DNA sequence: TGTGCCAGCAGTTCCGGACTAGCGGCTATCACAGATACGCAGTATTTT. Protein: CASSSGLAAITDTQYF.

This chain joins TRBV21-1 and TRBJ2-3; TRBD2, as called in the table, went unchecked against the DNA. TRBV21-1 constitutes a pseudogene. This CDR3 comprises 15 residues. The CDR3 loop is CASSKDRGGPDTQYF. The CDR3 coding sequence is TGTGCCAGCAGCAAAGACCGCGGGGGGCCAGATACGCAGTATTTT.

This clone occurred a few times. The chain is built from TRBV4-3 and TRBJ2-2; TRBD2 agrees at 7 bases. V shed 0 bases and J 5 bases; nucleotides not matched to a gene: 12. The CDR3 consists of 18 residues. The germline gives CDR1 LGHNA, CDR2 YSLEER. Here the CDR3 reads CASSQDLFGGSSTGELFF. The CDR3 nucleotides read TGCGCCAGCAGCCAAGATCTATTCGGCGGGAGCTCTACCGGGGAGCTGTTTTTT.

The chain couples TRBV28 to TRBJ1-5, with D possibly TRBD1 on 6 matching bases. The CDR3 loop spans 15 amino acids. Germline V gene lookup returns CDR1 MDHEN and CDR2 SYDVKM. V was trimmed by 6 bases and J by 8 bases, leaving 20 bases between them. In DNA, the CDR3 is TGTGCCAGCAGGAACACAGGGCGAAGCTTTGAGCCCCAGCATTTT. It specifies CASRNTGRSFEPQHF. Full variable domain (rest looked up from reference TRBV28 and TRBJ1-5): DVKVTQSSRYLVKRTGEKVFLECVQDMDHENMFWYRQDPGLGLRLIYFSYDVKMKEKGDIPEGYSVSREKKERFSLILESASTNQTSMYLCASRNTGRSFEPQHFGDGTRLSIL.